Listed here are 24 T cell receptor beta chains from one sample, sequenced in a study of breast tumors, draining lymph nodes, adjacent tissues. A single record per CDR3 protein comes from TCRdb applying MiXCR to the multiplex PCR reads. Here the sample spans roughly 260,000 distinct CDR3 sequences, over 30% being singletons. Samples came from axillary lymph nodes draining the breast cancer. The sequenced material came from axillary lymph node tissue. The receptors were gathered from a female donor with breast cancer. Some clones in this sample may be carry-over from other donors' samples.

The rearrangement uses TRBV3-1 and TRBJ1-1; a possible D gene is TRBD1 (6 bases). Trimming removed 2 bases from V and 2 bases from J, with 9 bases in between. Germline lookup yields CDR1 LGHDT and CDR2 YNNKEL (reference sequence). CDR3 length: 14 residues. The DNA of the CDR3 is TGTGCCAGCAGCCAAAGGACAGCAAACACTGAAGCTTTCTTT. Its protein product is CASSQRTANTEAFF. The complete variable domain, with remaining parts taken from reference TRBV3-1 and TRBJ1-1, reads DTAVSQTPKYLVTQMGNDKSIKCEQNLGHDTMYWYKQDSKKFLKIMFSYNNKELIINETVPNRFSPKSPDKAHLNLHINSLELGDSAVYFCASSQRTANTEAFFGQGTRLTVV.

A word on this clonotype: At one of its ends the junction is not consistent with the germline gene, which may arise from a read error. The gene calls are TRBV5-1 and TRBJ2-1; 15 nucleotides line up with TRBD2. This CDR3 has 16 amino acids. Germline loops: CDR1 SGHRS, CDR2 YFSETQ. CDR3 in amino acids: CASSPGLAGGPVSFLF. DNA of the CDR3: TGCGCCAGCAGCCCGGGACTAGCGGGAGGCCCGGTGTCCTTCCTCTTC.

In this sample, this clonotype turned up many times. The rearrangement links TRBV7-8 to TRBJ2-7; TRBD2 aligns across 12 bases. The CDR3 length is 17 residues. V lost 1 base and J lost 0; bases outside the gene matches: 4. The germline V gene encodes CDR1 SGHVS and CDR2 FQNEAQ. This CDR3 is CASSLGPGLAGSYEQYF. Written as DNA, the CDR3 is TGTGCCAGCAGCTTAGGACCGGGACTAGCGGGCTCCTACGAGCAGTACTTC.

About this clonotype itself: This may be a read error: a much more frequent sequence differs by one nucleotide. Likely a read error: the CDR3 ends without its conserved phenylalanine or tryptophan. V and J are TRBV12-3 or TRBV12-4 and TRBJ2-2; D is unclear. This CDR3 has 13 amino acids. The V end was cut by 3 bases, the J end by 7 bases, with 9 bases between. In nucleotides, the CDR3 is TGTGCCAGCAGTTTTCGGTGGAGCGGGGAGCTGTTTCTT. Translating gives CASSFRWSGELFL.

V is TRBV20-1 and J is TRBJ2-4, with 12 nucleotides matching TRBD2. The germline gives CDR1 DFQATT, CDR2 SNEGSKA (reference sequence). V lost 6 bases and J lost 2; bases outside the gene matches: 11. The CDR3 spans 17 residues. Here the CDR3 DNA reads TGCAGTGCCCCGACTAGCGGGAGCAAGGGACCCAAAAACATTCAGTACTTC. Amino acids: CSAPTSGSKGPKNIQYF.

The table lists this clonotype with a few counts. This CDR3 reads CASSGTSSTDTQYF. CDR3 DNA: TGTGCCAGTAGCGGAACCTCTAGCACAGATACGCAGTATTTT. The rearrangement links TRBV3-1 to TRBJ2-3; TRBD2 is a possible D gene (6 bases). Germline CDR1 reads LGHDT; CDR2 reads YNNKEL (reference sequence). The CDR3 contains 14 residues. V dropped 9 bases and J dropped 0 bases, with 13 bases sitting between them.

This rearrangement joins TRBV13 to TRBJ1-4; 7 bases match TRBD1. Per germline, CDR1 PRHDT and CDR2 FYEKMQ (reference sequence). V dropped 3 bases and J dropped 8; count of bases not matched to a gene: 12. The CDR3 length is 16 residues. The chain's CDR3 is CASSLEAGTAGEKLFF. For the CDR3, the DNA is TGTGCCAGCAGCTTGGAGGCTGGGACAGCGGGGGAAAAACTGTTTTTT. The complete variable domain, with remaining parts taken from reference TRBV13 and TRBJ1-4, reads AAGVIQSPRHLIKEKRETATLKCYPIPRHDTVYWYQQGPGQDPQFLISFYEKMQSDKGSIPDRFSAQQFSDYHSELNMSSLELGDSALYFCASSLEAGTAGEKLFFGSGTQLSVL.

The genes are TRBV11-2 and TRBJ1-4; D perhaps matches TRBD1 (5 bases). The CDR3 is 13 residues long. Trimming shortened V by 4 bases and J by 16 bases, and 19 bases separated the two germline ends. CDR1 and CDR2 from the germline V gene are SGHAT and FQNNGV. The CDR3 is CASSSLDSPRPFF. The CDR3 DNA reads TGTGCCAGCAGCTCCCTTGACAGCCCACGTCCGTTTTTT.

This clonotype was recorded at least ten times. The gene calls are TRBV7-2 and TRBJ2-3, with TRBD2 matching over 12 bases. The CDR3 spans 16 residues. With 4 bases clipped from V and 2 bases from J, the junction kept 4 bases outside the gene matches. Germline V gene lookup returns CDR1 SGHTA and CDR2 FQGNSA. The CDR3 region has the DNA TGTGCCAGCAGCTCAGGACTAGCGGGAATCACAGATACGCAGTATTTT. Its protein product is CASSSGLAGITDTQYF.

In its sample, this clonotype was seen a few times. Being one base from a much bigger clone, this may be a read error. The J gene is TRBJ2-6, the V gene TRBV20-1, with TRBD1 as a possible D gene (5 bases). The CDR3 consists of 14 residues. Per the germline V gene, CDR1 is DFQATT and CDR2 is SNEGSKA (reference sequence). CDR3 residues: CSAKGVAGATVLTF. CDR3 sequence (DNA): TGCAGTGCGAAAGGGGTGGCTGGGGCCACCGTCCTGACTTTC.

The sample holds many counts of this clonotype. The chain joins TRBV10-2 to TRBJ2-3; D remains unclear. There are 13 residues in the CDR3. V dropped 1 base and J dropped 6 bases, with 8 bases sitting between them. Looked up from germline, CDR1 is WSHSY and CDR2 is SAAADI. The CDR3 loop reads CASSEWQSDTQYF. CDR3 nucleotide sequence: TGCGCCAGCAGTGAGTGGCAGTCGGATACGCAGTATTTT.

This clonotype was recorded many times. This chain uses TRBV12-3 or TRBV12-4 with TRBJ2-1, with D maybe TRBD1 (5 bases). Between the trimmed V and J ends, which lost 6 bases and 10 bases, there was a span of 16 bases. There are 13 residues in the CDR3. Here the CDR3 DNA reads TGTGCCAGCAGGCGCGGCCCTGCAGGGGAGCAGTTCTTC. Translated: CASRRGPAGEQFF.

This clonotype has just one count. V is TRBV4-1 and J is TRBJ1-6, with a weak D call TRBD1 (6 bases). CDR3 length equals 15 residues. Between the trimmed V and J ends, which lost 1 base and 9 bases, there was a span of 13 bases. Looked up from germline, CDR1 is MGHRA and CDR2 is YSYEKL. The CDR3 DNA sequence: TGCGCCAGCAGCCAAGCAGGGGTTCCCCTTTCACCCCTCCACTTT. This codes for CASSQAGVPLSPLHF.

Details on this clonotype: This may be a read error, as it is one base from a much larger clone. V is TRBV12-5 and J is TRBJ2-1; 8 positions match TRBD2. This CDR3 comprises 14 residues. Germline V lookup: CDR1 LGHNT, CDR2 FRNRAP. Here the CDR3 DNA reads TGTGCCAGCAGATCCGGGACTAGGTACAATGAGCAGTTCTTC. Translation: CASRSGTRYNEQFF.

This clonotype came up many times. The CDR3 region is CASSLVAGNGVEQFF. The CDR3 coding sequence is TGTGCCAGCAGCTTAGTTGCGGGAAACGGTGTTGAGCAGTTCTTC. The V and J genes are TRBV7-2 and TRBJ2-1; D may be TRBD2 (6 bases). Germline V lookup: CDR1 SGHTA, CDR2 FQGNSA. V lost 1 base, J lost 9 bases, and 16 bases lay in between. The CDR3 length is 15 residues.

On this clonotype itself: This may come from a read error, since a much larger clone is one base off. The chain uses TRBV14 and TRBJ2-5; D is unclear. CDR3 length: 15 amino acids. The germline CDR1 and CDR2 sequences are SGHDN and FVKESK. CDR3 sequence: CASSQRLQQQETPYF. The CDR3 bases are TGTGCCAGCAGCCAACGGCTCCAGCAGCAAGAGACCCCGTACTTC. Drawing the rest from reference TRBV14 and TRBJ2-5, the complete variable domain is EAGVTQFPSHSVIEKGQTVTLRCDPISGHDNLYWYRRVMGKEIKFLLHFVKESKQDESGMPNNRFLAERTGGTYSTLKVQPAELEDSGVYFCASSQRLQQQETPYFGPGTRLLVL.

A single count supports this clonotype. Given a much more abundant clone one base away, this may be a read error. The rearrangement joins TRBV9 to TRBJ2-7, with 8 positions matching TRBD1. There are 18 residues in the CDR3. The germline gives CDR1 SGDLS, CDR2 YYNGEE. With V trimmed by 1 base and J by 4 bases, 16 bases remained unmatched. CDR3 DNA sequence: TGTGCCAGCAGCGTACCCCCAAACAGGGGGGAGACCGTTTACGAGCAGTACTTC. Translated: CASSVPPNRGETVYEQYF.

This clonotype was detected many times. V gene TRBV9 combines with J gene TRBJ2-1, with 9 bases aligning to TRBD2. CDR1 is SGDLS, CDR2 YYNGEE, per germline. The CDR3 has 15 amino acids. The V segment lost 0 bases and the J segment 8 bases; nucleotides outside the gene matches: 6. CDR3: CASSVVASGMDEQFF. In nucleotides, the CDR3 is TGTGCCAGCAGCGTAGTAGCTAGCGGGATGGATGAGCAGTTCTTC.

In its sample, this clonotype was seen many times. The rearrangement uses TRBV12-3 or TRBV12-4 and TRBJ2-3, with a possible D match to TRBD2 (7 bases). The CDR3 runs to 15 residues. V was trimmed by 6 bases and J by 8 bases, leaving 21 bases between them. This CDR3 reads CASSSRAGQFITQYF. The CDR3, as DNA: TGTGCCAGCAGCTCTCGAGCGGGACAATTTATTACGCAGTATTTT.

The rearrangement uses TRBV15 and TRBJ1-4, with D possibly being TRBD1 (6 bases). V was trimmed by 5 bases and J by 8 bases, leaving 21 bases between them. The germline CDR1 and CDR2 sequences are LNHNV and YYDKDF (reference sequence). The CDR3 is made up of 16 amino acids. CDR3 sequence (DNA): TGTGCCACCAGCGGGCAGGGAGGCAGGGGAGGGGAAAAACTGTTTTTT. Translated, it gives CATSGQGGRGGEKLFF.

There are many counts of this clonotype. The chain is built from TRBV2 and TRBJ2-7; the D is unclear. Trimming pared 2 bases from V and 6 bases from J, leaving 11 bases between. Germline V gives CDR1 SNHLY, CDR2 FYNNEI. The CDR3 is made up of 13 amino acids. CDR3 DNA sequence: TGTGCCAGCAGTGAATCTAGTCCCTCCGAGCAGTACTTC. It translates to CASSESSPSEQYF.

This clonotype has at least ten counts. This chain joins TRBV7-9 and TRBJ2-5, with 10 nucleotides matching TRBD2. V lost 2 bases and J lost 5; bases outside the gene matches: 11. Germline V lookup: CDR1 SEHNR, CDR2 FQNEAQ (reference sequence). The CDR3 is made up of 17 amino acids. CDR3 coding DNA: TGTGCCAGCAGCTTAACTGGTCTAGCGGGAGTGCGGGAGACCCAGTACTTC. As protein: CASSLTGLAGVRETQYF.

A word on this clonotype: This sequence may be a read error, since a much larger clone differs from it by one base. V is TRBV5-6 and J is TRBJ2-7; possible D gene TRBD2, 6 bases. The CDR3 contains 15 residues. CDR1 is SGHDT, CDR2 YYEEEE, per germline. V lost 6 bases to trimming and J lost 4 bases, with 20 bases between them. The CDR3: CASIRTGAGGYEQYF. The DNA of the CDR3 is TGTGCCAGCATCCGAACGGGAGCGGGCGGGTACGAGCAGTACTTC.

A word on this clonotype: At one end the junction does not follow the germline gene, possibly because of a read error. This chain connects TRBV5-4 to TRBJ1-1; D gene uncertain. The V gene's germline CDR1 is SGHNT and CDR2 YYREEE (reference sequence). The CDR3 length is 16 residues. CDR3 region: CASSVGLLVGNTEASF. In DNA form, the CDR3 reads TGTGCCAGCAGCGTCGGTCTCCTAGTGGGGAACACTGAAGCTTCCTTT.